The 14 T cell receptor beta chains presented below share a single source sample, sequenced in a study of OX40 agonist ivuxolimab in advanced cancers. The protocol was immunoSEQ multiplex PCR, while the TCRdb copy is restricted to in-frame clones and leaves out a portion. This table holds about 77,000 clones, over 85% found once. Sample: CD4+ or CD8+ T cells sorted from blood, taken in a trial of the OX40 agonist ivuxolimab. Receptor source: an adult with an advanced solid tumor such as melanoma, head and neck, liver or kidney cancer.

V is TRBV30 and J is TRBJ1-1; perhaps TRBD1 as D (5 bases). Trimming pared 2 bases from V and 4 bases from J, leaving 11 bases between. CDR1 GTSNPN and CDR2 SVGIG come from the germline V gene (reference sequence). The CDR3 is made up of 13 amino acids. The DNA for the CDR3 is TGTGCCTGGAGTACGGCAGGGAGCACTGAAGCTTTCTTT. Its translation: CAWSTAGSTEAFF.

CDR3 in amino acids: CASSAFRERNSPLHF. The DNA for the CDR3 is TGTGCCAGCAGTGCCTTCAGGGAGCGAAATTCACCCCTCCACTTT. The chain is built from TRBV6-1 and TRBJ1-6; perhaps TRBD1 as D (5 bases). V lost 4 bases to trimming and J lost 7 bases, with 14 bases between them. CDR1 and CDR2 from the germline V gene are MNHNS and SASEGT. The CDR3 extends over 15 amino acids.

This chain links TRBV20-1 with TRBJ1-1; the D is unclear. This CDR3 spans 11 amino acids. The ends were cut back, 6 bases at V and 6 bases at J, with 11 bases in the middle. Per the germline V gene, CDR1 is DFQATT and CDR2 is SNEGSKA (reference sequence). CDR3 bases: TGCAGTGCCGCCCCCCCGTCTGAAGCTTTCTTT. Translation: CSAAPPSEAFF.

V is TRBV5-1 and J is TRBJ1-5, with TRBD1 matching over 8 bases. CDR3 size: 15 residues. V lost 4 bases to trimming and J lost 8 bases; unmatched junction nucleotides: 11. CDR1 is SGHRS and CDR2 is YFSETQ in the germline V gene. As DNA, the CDR3 is TGCGCCAGCAGCAGGGCGGCAGGGGGCAGAGAGCCCCAGCATTTT. Translating it yields CASSRAAGGREPQHF.

This chain connects TRBV11-3 to TRBJ1-1; a possible D gene is TRBD1 (6 bases). The germline CDR1 and CDR2 sequences are SGHNT and YENEEA. The CDR3 consists of 14 residues. The V end lost 2 bases, the J end lost 2 bases, and 9 bases lay between the germline ends. The CDR3 is CASSLSGVNTEAFF. CDR3 nucleotide sequence: TGTGCCAGCAGCTTATCAGGGGTCAACACTGAAGCTTTCTTT.

This clone was detected once. V and J are TRBV18 and TRBJ2-1; TRBD2 matches at 12 bases. CDR1 is KGHSH and CDR2 is LQKENI in the germline V gene. V trimming: 1 base; J trimming: 6 bases; junction bases outside the gene matches: 13. This CDR3 comprises 19 residues. The CDR3 nucleotides are TGTGCCAGCTCACCACGGTCGGCTAGCGGGAGGGGTGTGGGCAATGAGCAGTTCTTC. Amino acids: CASSPRSASGRGVGNEQFF.

This clone was counted a few times. The rearrangement joins TRBV7-9 to TRBJ2-7, with TRBD1 matching over 8 bases. This CDR3 contains 13 residues. The V and J ends lost 1 base and 6 bases, in that order; junction bases with no gene match: 2. Germline V gene lookup returns CDR1 SEHNR and CDR2 FQNEAQ (reference sequence). CDR3 sequence: CASSLGTGLEQYF. CDR3 DNA sequence: TGTGCCAGCAGCTTAGGGACAGGGCTCGAGCAGTACTTC.

The count of this clone is one. The chain carries TRBV2 and TRBJ1-2; D not resolved. The length of the CDR3 is 12 residues. The V and J ends lost 5 bases and 4 bases respectively, with 8 bases between them. Germline-derived CDR1 and CDR2 are SNHLY and FYNNEI. CDR3 nucleotide sequence: TGTGCCAGCAGTTCCTCCATCTATGGCTACACCTTC. Translating gives CASSSSIYGYTF.

The CDR3, as DNA: TGTGCCAGCAGCAGGGGGACAGGTTCTTCTAGCACAGATACGCAGTATTTT. This encodes CASSRGTGSSSTDTQYF. V and J are TRBV5-8 and TRBJ2-3, with 8 positions matching TRBD1. The germline CDR1 and CDR2 sequences are SGHTS and YDEGEE. V gave up 4 bases and J gave up 0 bases; unmatched junction bases: 10. The CDR3 length is 17 residues.

The chain employs TRBV5-4 and TRBJ2-7; D possibly corresponds to TRBD2 (6 bases). Looked up from germline, CDR1 is SGHNT and CDR2 is YYREEE (reference sequence). V was cut by 1 base and J by 6 bases, with 8 bases left in between. This CDR3 comprises 12 residues. The CDR3 coding sequence is TGTGCCAGCAGCTTGCAGGGAGGCGAGCAGTACTTC. This sequence encodes CASSLQGGEQYF.

V gene TRBV6-1 combines with J gene TRBJ1-3; D remains unclear. In germline, CDR1 is MNHNS, CDR2 SASEGT. Trimming pared 5 bases from V and 0 bases from J, leaving 11 bases between. This CDR3 has 15 residues. The CDR3 region is CASSFMTSSGNTIYF. DNA for the CDR3: TGTGCCAGCAGTTTTATGACGAGCTCTGGAAACACCATATATTTT.

This clone occurred once. The rearrangement links TRBV12-5 to TRBJ2-1; 14 nucleotides agree with TRBD2. Trimming took 6 bases from V and 2 from J; bases not matched to a gene: 3. From germline, CDR1 is LGHNT and CDR2 FRNRAP. The CDR3 extends over 16 amino acids. The CDR3 DNA follows: TGTGCTAGTGGGGGGACTAGCGGGGGCCCCTACAATGAGCAGTTCTTC. This sequence encodes CASGGTSGGPYNEQFF.

V is TRBV7-2 and J is TRBJ2-7, with D hard to call. The CDR3 spans 13 residues. V gave up 2 bases and J gave up 2 bases, with 7 bases separating them. Germline CDR1 is SGHTA and CDR2 is FQGNSA. Here the CDR3 reads CASSLIPTYEQYF. CDR3 coding DNA: TGTGCCAGCAGCTTAATCCCAACCTACGAGCAGTACTTC.

V gene TRBV10-3 combines with J gene TRBJ2-5; 12 nucleotides line up with TRBD2. This CDR3 comprises 15 residues. V gave up 8 bases and J gave up 4 bases; unmatched junction bases: 8. In germline, CDR1 is ENHRY, CDR2 SYGVKD. Here the CDR3 reads CAIPPSGGARETQYF. The DNA for the CDR3 is TGTGCCATCCCTCCTAGCGGGGGGGCGCGAGAGACCCAGTACTTC.